The 13 T cell receptor beta chains below were found in one sample sequenced in a study of response to subunit inactivated influenza vaccine. TCRdb used MiXCR to reprocess the RT-PCR reads, holding one entry per CDR3 protein. The sample consists of hundreds of thousands of distinct CDR3 sequences, 16% of them appearing once. Sequences were derived from CD4+ T cells sorted from PBMCs, sampled around 25 months after vaccination. These receptors came from a man aged 50 to 75 who received an inactivated influenza vaccine.

The V gene is TRBV9, the J gene TRBJ2-5; D is unresolved. The CDR3 is made up of 14 amino acids. V lost 5 bases, J lost 4 bases, and 15 bases lay in between. CDR1 and CDR2 from the germline V gene are SGDLS and YYNGEE. CDR3 in DNA: TGTGCCAGCAGTTTCGGTCCTCTGGGAGAGACCCAGTACTTC. Its translation: CASSFGPLGETQYF.

The V gene is TRBV15, the J gene TRBJ1-4; TRBD1 might be the D (5 bases). This CDR3 contains 15 residues. Germline V lookup: CDR1 LNHNV, CDR2 YYDKDF (reference sequence). V lost 3 bases to trimming and J lost 3 bases, with 11 bases between them. This chain's CDR3 is CATSRKGDANEKLFF. CDR3 DNA: TGTGCCACCAGCAGGAAAGGGGATGCTAATGAAAAACTGTTTTTT.

This clonotype was observed at least ten times. CDR3 in amino acids: CSVEGHYNEQFF. CDR3 in DNA: TGCAGCGTTGAAGGGCATTACAATGAGCAGTTCTTC. V is TRBV29-1 and J is TRBJ2-1; D gene uncertain. Germline CDR1 SQVTM, CDR2 ANQGSEA. Deletions cut 1 base from V and 4 bases from J, with 5 bases between. The CDR3 is made up of 12 amino acids.

The chain carries TRBV6-5 and TRBJ2-4, with 7 bases identical to TRBD1. The CDR3 runs to 13 residues. The V segment lost 3 bases and the J segment 5 bases; nucleotides outside the gene matches: 1. Germline CDR1 MNHEY, CDR2 SVGAGI. The CDR3 loop is CASSYGTENIQYF. The CDR3 nucleotides are TGTGCCAGCAGTTATGGGACAGAAAACATTCAGTACTTC.

This chain joins TRBV15 and TRBJ2-7; 12 bases line up with TRBD2. J lost 4 bases, V lost 2 bases, and 6 bases had no gene match. Looked up from germline, CDR1 is LNHNV and CDR2 is YYDKDF (reference sequence). CDR3 size: 16 residues. In DNA, the CDR3 is TGTGCCACCAGCAGACTGACTAGCGGGAGCCGTTACGAGCAGTACTTC. As protein: CATSRLTSGSRYEQYF. The complete variable domain, with remaining parts taken from reference TRBV15 and TRBJ2-7, reads DAMVIQNPRYQVTQFGKPVTLSCSQTLNHNVMYWYQQKSSQAPKLLFHYYDKDFNNEADTPDNFQSRRPNTSFCFLDIRSPGLGDTAMYLCATSRLTSGSRYEQYFGPGTRLTVT.

The V and J genes are TRBV4-1 and TRBJ1-1, with D possibly being TRBD1 (5 bases). The CDR3 is 16 residues long. Trimming took off 2 bases at V and 1 base at J, with 14 bases between the two ends. The V gene's germline CDR1 is MGHRA and CDR2 YSYEKL. The CDR3 DNA follows: TGCGCCAGCAGCCAAAGTCAGGGTTTGGGGAACACTGAAGCTTTCTTT. It yields the protein CASSQSQGLGNTEAFF.

This rearrangement joins TRBV18 to TRBJ2-7, with D hard to call. The CDR3 contains 14 residues. V lost 2 bases, J lost 2 bases, and 10 bases lay in between. Per germline, CDR1 KGHSH and CDR2 LQKENI. CDR3 residues: CASSPSYTTYEQYF. The CDR3 DNA reads as TGTGCCAGCTCACCATCTTACACCACCTACGAGCAGTACTTC.

This clonotype has a count of ten or more. The rearrangement joins TRBV3-1 to TRBJ2-3; 7 nucleotides line up with TRBD2. Germline trimming cut 3 bases from V and 1 base from J; bases unmatched to any gene: 4. CDR1 is LGHDT and CDR2 is YNNKEL in the germline V gene (reference sequence). The CDR3 extends over 15 amino acids. The CDR3 reads CASSQGDYRTDTQYF. In nucleotides, the CDR3 is TGTGCCAGCAGCCAGGGGGACTACCGCACAGATACGCAGTATTTT.

A few counts support this clonotype. This chain links TRBV5-1 with TRBJ2-3; D is perhaps TRBD1 or TRBD2 (5 bases each). V gave up 4 bases and J gave up 1 base, with 16 bases separating them. Germline V lookup: CDR1 SGHRS, CDR2 YFSETQ. This CDR3 has 16 amino acids. CDR3 nucleotides: TGCGCCAGCAGCCTGGGGGTGGGGGACCGCACAGATACGCAGTATTTT. Amino acid sequence: CASSLGVGDRTDTQYF.

In its sample, this clonotype was seen a few times. This chain connects TRBV9 to TRBJ2-1; 7 bases match TRBD2. The germline gives CDR1 SGDLS, CDR2 YYNGEE. The CDR3 sequence is 15 residues long. The trim removed 0 bases at V and 1 base at J, leaving 1 base unmatched. CDR3 sequence reads: CASSVDSGSYNEQFF. The CDR3 DNA reads as TGTGCCAGCAGCGTAGATAGCGGGTCCTACAATGAGCAGTTCTTC.

Details on this clonotype: A much larger clone differs from this one at a single base, so this may be a read error. V and J are TRBV7-2 and TRBJ1-5; the D gene is possibly TRBD1 (6 bases). CDR1 and CDR2 from the germline V gene are SGHTA and FQGNSA. The CDR3 covers 15 residues. The germline V and J ends were trimmed by 2 bases and 6 bases, with 14 bases remaining between them. The CDR3 spells CASSLSWGAGQPQHF. The DNA of the CDR3 is TGTGCCAGCAGCTTATCGTGGGGGGCAGGTCAGCCCCAGCATTTT.

The V call is TRBV9, the J call TRBJ2-3; no definite D call. Trimming stripped 4 bases from V and 4 bases from J, with 10 bases between. The CDR3 loop spans 13 amino acids. CDR1 is SGDLS and CDR2 is YYNGEE in the germline V gene. CDR3 nucleotides: TGTGCCAGCAGCCCCCAGGACGCAGATACGCAGTATTTT. Translated, it gives CASSPQDADTQYF.

This clonotype was detected ten times or more. This chain joins TRBV15 and TRBJ2-3, with 7 nucleotides matching TRBD2. The CDR3 is made up of 14 amino acids. Trimming removed 1 base from V and 3 bases from J; junction bases left unmatched: 1. Per the germline V gene, CDR1 is LNHNV and CDR2 is YYDKDF (reference sequence). The CDR3 DNA sequence: TGTGCCACCAGCAGAGCGGGGGGAACAGATACGCAGTATTTT. Protein sequence: CATSRAGGTDTQYF.